The 2 T cell receptor beta chains reported below all come from one sample, sequenced in a study of shared T cell receptors in the human thymus. The repertoire was sequenced with immunoSEQ multiplex PCR; TCRdb's copy has only in-frame clones and lacks some. Among hundreds of thousands of clones, approximately 95% were seen once, and the ten largest hold 0.02%. The source material was thymocytes. Every receptor here comes from a human donor.

This clone showed up just a few times. The same CDR3 is also encoded by other DNA sequences in this sample. This chain links TRBV18 with TRBJ1-1; tentative D call: TRBD1 (6 bases). The germline CDR1 and CDR2 sequences are KGHSH and LQKENI. The CDR3 has 14 residues. V gave up 1 base and J gave up 1 base, with 7 bases separating them. CDR3 sequence: CASSPQGGNTEAFF. As DNA, the CDR3 is TGTGCCAGCTCACCACAGGGGGGGAACACTGAAGCTTTCTTT.

V usage is TRBV27 and J usage is TRBJ2-1; 11 nucleotides agree with TRBD2. The ends lost 1 base at V and 3 bases at J; junction bases unmatched: 2. The CDR3 totals 16 residues. CDR1 MNHEY and CDR2 SMNVEV come from the germline V gene (reference sequence). CDR3 nucleotides: TGTGCCAGCAGTTTATGCCTAGCGGGAGGCTACAATGAGCAGTTCTTC. Protein sequence: CASSLCLAGGYNEQFF.